Detailed here is one TCR beta chain. This sample is drawn from a study of TIL therapy for anti-PD-1-resistant metastatic lung cancer. Study at large: Progressing patients received lymphodepletion, expanded TIL infusion and IL-2. Most patients had lung adenocarcinoma. Tumors carried a median 1.5 non-synonymous mutations per megabase.

This was the immunoSEQ v3 assay. Clones were sequenced by immunoSEQ multiplex PCR, and TCRdb holds only the in-frame ones, with some missing. The sample contains just under 60,000 clones, 73% of which appear only once. Documented time point: pre-treatment sample, taken before nivolumab and TIL therapy. V lost 2 bases to trimming and J lost 0 bases, with 7 bases between them. This CDR3 contains 14 residues. The germline gives CDR1 SGHTA, CDR2 FQGNSA. This TCR was recovered from a person between 25 and 80 years old with non-small cell lung cancer. The genes are TRBV7-2 and TRBJ1-1; D is uncertain. Sequencing was performed on blood, taken at baseline. The chain's CDR3 is CASSLTWLNTEAFF. The CDR3 region has the DNA TGTGCCAGCAGCTTAACATGGTTGAACACTGAAGCTTTCTTT.